This TCR beta chain was found in a study of CD8 T cells in Susac syndrome. Sequencing targeted TCR beta in blood CD8+ and CD4+ T cells. Reverse transcription of roughly 0.5 to 1 ug RNA was carried out with random hexamers. MiXCR, run by TCRdb on the immunoSEQ multiplex PCR reads, gives a single entry per CDR3 protein. The profile covers over 100,000 distinct CDR3 sequences, with 95% to 98% appearing a single time and about 0.095% taken by the ten largest. The sample taken for sequencing was CD4+ T cells from PBMCs. The origin of this receptor is a human donor in good health.

The CDR3 sequence is CASSSGASSTDTQYF. In nucleotides, the CDR3 is TGTGCCAGCAGCAGTGGGGCATCTAGCACAGATACGCAGTATTTT. The genes are TRBV7-9 and TRBJ2-3; D perhaps matches TRBD1 (5 bases). The CDR3 extends over 15 amino acids. V was shortened by 5 bases and J by 0 bases, with 12 bases between the two germline ends. Germline CDR1 reads SEHNR; CDR2 reads FQNEAQ (reference sequence).